This T cell receptor (beta chain) was profiled in a study of blood T cell repertoires in COVID-19. The overall study: Italy, Spain and the United States were the sources of the convalescent and acute COVID-19 samples.

As processed by the authors: Researchers report that nucleated cell counts were estimated from reference gene primer amplification. TCRdb keeps only in-frame clones here, not all; method: immunoSEQ multiplex PCR. Clone size and the V and J calls come from that table; the DNA yielded D and trimming. The sample lists 120,000 or so clones; around nine tenths were seen once. V shed 2 bases and J shed 3 bases, with 12 bases lying between them. The germline gives CDR1 KGHDR, CDR2 SFDVKD. The CDR3 runs 15 residues. The chain carries TRBV24-1 and TRBJ2-5; possible D gene TRBD1, 5 bases. This receptor was obtained from an elderly woman with acute or convalescent COVID-19. Sequenced material: peripheral blood. The CDR3 DNA is TGTGCCACCAGTGATTCTAGACAGACCAAAGAGACCCAGTACTTC. It yields the protein CATSDSRQTKETQYF.